By share, the clone carrying this T cell receptor (delta chain) counts as medium-sized. V was trimmed by 0 bases and J by 0 bases, leaving 14 bases between them. Germline lookup yields CDR1 GEAIGNYY and CDR2 EKD. The CDR3 is 19 amino acids. The data originate from a study of gamma-delta T cells after stem cell transplantation. TCRdb re-called clones from the RT-PCR reads via CATT. The table has several thousand delta-chain clones, more than 15% seen once. The sample comprised gamma-delta T cells. This TCR derives from a human donor. It is not recorded whose cells these are; they may come from a transplant donor. The chain carries TRDV2 and TRDJ3, with a possible D match to TRDD3 (6 bases). CDR3: CACDTADTPRSWDTRQMFF. In DNA, the CDR3 is TGTGCCTGTGACACCGCGGATACCCCGCGCTCCTGGGACACCCGACAGATGTTTTTC.